Listed below are T cell receptor beta chains from one sample, sequenced in a study of T cell repertoires in cytomegalovirus infection. TCRdb reprocessed the reads via MiXCR and lists one record per CDR3 protein. Here the sample spans 570,000 or so distinct CDR3 sequences, roughly 42% being singletons. These receptors have no identified antigens. This sample comprised cultured PBMCs, obtained from culture after CMV antigen stimulation. All receptors derive from a human donor in good health (CMV status not recorded). Some clones in this sample may be carry-over from other donors' samples. Both conserved end residues are part of each CDR3. The order of the fields is D gene, V gene, J gene, CDR3 length, clone size, CDR3 DNA, CDR3 protein. A D gene is named only where the DNA matches it firmly. Size is stated for part of the rows, as once, few or many counts, or as a class when the clone is expanded.

TRBD1	TRBV4-3	TRBJ2-2	15	-	TGCGCCAGCAGCACCTGGACAGGGGACACCGGGGAGCTGTTTTTT	CASSTWTGDTGELFF
-	TRBV6-6	TRBJ1-6	15	-	TGTGCCAGCAGTTACGTGCGGGCAGTCTACTCACCCCTCCACTTT	CASSYVRAVYSPLHF
-	TRBV7-6	TRBJ2-1	15	-	TGTGCCAGCAGCTTATTCTTCGTCGCGGACAATGAGCAGTTCTTC	CASSLFFVADNEQFF
-	TRBV6-5	TRBJ2-7	17	few	TGTGCCAGCAGCCCCCTGTATGGGGGGAAACCTACCTACGAGCAGTACTTC	CASSPLYGGKPTYEQYF
TRBD2	TRBV12-3/TRBV12-4	TRBJ2-7	15	-	TGTGCCAGCAGTCCACTAGCGGGTGACACCTACGAGCAGTACTTC	CASSPLAGDTYEQYF
-	TRBV2	TRBJ2-1	13	once	TGTGCCAGCAGTGATGTTGCCTACAATGAGCAGTTCTTC	CASSDVAYNEQFF
TRBD2	TRBV4-1	TRBJ2-3	16	-	TGTGCCAGCAGCCAACTAGCGGGGACGAGCACAGATACGCAGTATTTT	CASSQLAGTSTDTQYF
TRBD1	TRBV19	TRBJ1-2	15	-	TGTGCCAGTAGCAAGGGACAGCTCGCGGGCTATGGCTACACCTTC	CASSKGQLAGYGYTF
TRBD1	TRBV6-5	TRBJ1-2	16	few	TGTGCCAGCAGTTATTACCGACAGGGGAGGTTCTATGGCTACACCTTC	CASSYYRQGRFYGYTF
-	TRBV7-2	TRBJ1-6	18	few	TGTGCCAGCAGCCCTCGACGAATCGGGCAGGTCTATAATTCACCCCTCCACTTT	CASSPRRIGQVYNSPLHF
TRBD1	TRBV29-1	TRBJ1-2	14	-	TGCAGCGTAGCCCGGGACAGGGGGCTGCGGGGCTACACCTTC	CSVARDRGLRGYTF
-	TRBV5-1	TRBJ1-1	14	-	TGCGCCAGCAGCTCAACTGTAATGAACACTGAAGCTTTCTTT	CASSSTVMNTEAFF
-	TRBV7-2	TRBJ2-7	14	few	TGTGCCAGCAGCTTAGAACTGGTAGGGGGCGAGCAGTACTTC	CASSLELVGGEQYF
-	TRBV12-3/TRBV12-4	TRBJ1-3	13	few	TGTGCCAGTATTCTAAACTCTGGAAACACCATATATTTT	CASILNSGNTIYF
TRBD1	TRBV20-1	TRBJ1-5	14	few	TGCAGTGCCCCGAGGGGACAGGTGGGTCAGCCCCAGCATTTT	CSAPRGQVGQPQHF
-	TRBV20-1	TRBJ1-2	16	-	TGCAGTGGAAGAGGATCATCGGGACAAATTAACTATGGCTACACCTTC	CSGRGSSGQINYGYTF
TRBD1	TRBV6-5	TRBJ2-1	15	few	TGTGCCAGCAGTTACTTACAATCACAGGGGAGTGAGCAGTTCTTC	CASSYLQSQGSEQFF
-	TRBV7-6	TRBJ2-3	14	-	TGTGCCAGCAGCTCCCCTTCGGAGGCAGATACGCAGTATTTT	CASSSPSEADTQYF
TRBD2	TRBV11-2	TRBJ2-7	18	few	TGTGCCAGCAGCCCCACCGGGCGGGAGAAAGGCAGCTCCTACGAGCAGTACTTC	CASSPTGREKGSSYEQYF
TRBD1	TRBV12-3/TRBV12-4	TRBJ1-2	13	-	TGTGCCAGCATCGGGGACAGCCGCTATGGCTACACCTTC	CASIGDSRYGYTF
-	TRBV6-1	TRBJ1-2	9	-	TGTGCCGTAGCCGGTGGCTACACCTTC	CAVAGGYTF
TRBD1	TRBV7-2	TRBJ2-7	14	many	TGTGCCAGCAGGACAGGGGGCTGGGATATGGAGGAGTACTTC	CASRTGGWDMEEYF
TRBD2	TRBV7-2	TRBJ2-2	22	few	TGTGCCAGCAGCCTCCGAAGTCCGGGACTAGCGGGGGGCCGCCGCGACACCGGGGAGCTGTTTTTT	CASSLRSPGLAGGRRDTGELFF
-	TRBV20-1	TRBJ2-1	15	-	TGCAGTGCTGCCCAGGGCTCTATTACCTACAATGAGCAGTTCTTC	CSAAQGSITYNEQFF
-	TRBV4-2	TRBJ2-3	14	-	TGTGCCAGCAGGGATATGGGGGTCTCAGATACGCAGTATTTT	CASRDMGVSDTQYF
TRBD1	TRBV25-1	TRBJ2-4	14	-	TGTGCCAGCAGTCAAAGGACAGGGGGAAGAGGTCAGTACTTC	CASSQRTGGRGQYF
TRBD2	TRBV28	TRBJ2-3	15	few	TGTGCCAGCAAGGAGTCTAGCGGGAGTCCAGATACGCAGTATTTT	CASKESSGSPDTQYF
-	TRBV18	TRBJ1-5	15	few	TGTGCCAGCTCACTAGAAAGGTGGAGCAATCAGCCCCAGCATTTT	CASSLERWSNQPQHF
-	TRBV20-1	TRBJ2-7	13	-	TGCAGTGCCCCGAGGGGTAGCTCCTACGAGCAGTACTTC	CSAPRGSSYEQYF
-	TRBV4-3	TRBJ1-6	15	-	TGCGCCAGCAGCCAACCCGCTGGTTTCAATTCACCCCTCCACTTT	CASSQPAGFNSPLHF
-	TRBV20-1	TRBJ2-2	17	-	TGCAGTGCTAGAGAACTTAGGGGGGAGGGGATCACCGGGGAGCTGTTTTTT	CSARELRGEGITGELFF
-	TRBV6-5	TRBJ2-5	14	-	TGTGCCAGCAAGGCCCCCTTGGCCCAAGAGACCCAGTACTTC	CASKAPLAQETQYF